This T cell receptor (beta chain) was identified during a study of T cell repertoires in cytomegalovirus infection. TCRdb analysed the reads with MiXCR anew, one entry per CDR3 protein. The table records 310,000 or so distinct CDR3 sequences, just under 25% of them present only once. About this clonotype itself: Its antigen remains unidentified.

Germline loops: CDR1 DFQATT, CDR2 SNEGSKA (reference sequence). Trimming cost V 0 bases and J 8 bases, with 11 bases left between them. CDR3 size: 13 residues. This sequence originates from a human donor in good health (CMV status not recorded). Some clones in this sample may be carry-over from other donors' samples. This chain uses TRBV20-1 with TRBJ2-4; D possibly matches TRBD1 or TRBD2 (6 bases each). The source material was cultured PBMCs, sampled from culture after CMV antigen stimulation. The CDR3 spells CSARDGGRDIQYF. The CDR3 coding sequence is TGCAGTGCTAGAGACGGGGGCCGGGACATTCAGTACTTC.